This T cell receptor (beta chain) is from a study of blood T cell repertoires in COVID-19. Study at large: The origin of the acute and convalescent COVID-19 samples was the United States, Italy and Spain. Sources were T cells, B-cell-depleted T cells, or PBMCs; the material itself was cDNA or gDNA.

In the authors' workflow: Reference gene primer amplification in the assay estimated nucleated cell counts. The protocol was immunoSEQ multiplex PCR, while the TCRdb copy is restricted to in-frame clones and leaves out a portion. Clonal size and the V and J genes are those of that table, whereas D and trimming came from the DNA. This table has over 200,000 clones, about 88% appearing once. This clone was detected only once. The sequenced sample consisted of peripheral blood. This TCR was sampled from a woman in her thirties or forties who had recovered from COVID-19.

CDR3 coding DNA: TGTGCCAGCAGCTTAGGTTCTAGCGGGAGGGTAACCTACAATGAGCAGTTCTTC. As protein: CASSLGSSGRVTYNEQFF. V usage is TRBV7-3 and J usage is TRBJ2-1; 12 nucleotides line up with TRBD2. CDR3 length: 18 amino acids. V was clipped by 2 bases and J by 2 bases; unmatched bases: 7. Germline values: CDR1 SGHTA, CDR2 FQGTGA.